This T cell receptor beta chain emerged from a study of OX40 agonist ivuxolimab in advanced cancers. The V gene lost 11 bases and the J gene lost 1 base, with 12 bases spanning the gap. The CDR3 sequence is 13 residues long. The germline CDR1 and CDR2 sequences are MNHEY and SVGAGI. Clones were read by immunoSEQ multiplex PCR, and TCRdb kept only the in-frame ones, dropping some. Found here are tens of thousands of clones, about 81% of them singletons; the top ten hold 1.6%. The chain joins TRBV6-5 to TRBJ1-5, with D possibly being TRBD1 (5 bases). The receptor was isolated from an adult with an advanced solid tumor such as melanoma, head and neck, liver or kidney cancer. The input for sequencing was CD4+ or CD8+ T cells sorted from blood, taken in a trial of the OX40 agonist ivuxolimab. The CDR3 spells CAVSGMSNQPQHF. Written as DNA, the CDR3 is TGTGCCGTATCAGGGATGAGCAATCAGCCCCAGCATTTT.